This T cell receptor beta chain was recovered during a study of T-cell memory formation after mild COVID-19 (dated by TCRdb to the early 2020s). General notes on the study: Most TCR sequence clusters were specific to one of the two donors. In two donors, T-cell clones that expanded and contracted after mild COVID-19 were tracked by sequencing TCRalpha and TCRbeta repertoires over time. Two young, previously healthy adult volunteers, one female and one male, were included in the cohort. General findings and caveats noted by the study authors: Contracting CD4+ clones turned up mainly in the CM and EM memory subsets, whereas EMRA was where CD8+ clones were enriched. The study included only a couple of mild cases, and larger cohorts that include severe cases with pre-infection samples were judged to be necessary. Some responding clones were detected in pre-infection memory, which suggested that pre-existing cross-reactive memory T cells had joined the SARS-CoV-2 response. SARS-CoV-2 specificity was not confirmed for the second-wave clones peaking on day 37. Balanced CD4/CD8 phenotypes were observed for clones contracting from day 15 to 85, whereas a bias towards CD4+ was observed for a second wave of clones expanding from day 15 to 37.

PBMCs were isolated by Ficoll-Paque density gradient centrifugation. Sequencing instrument: Illumina NovaSeq 6000. cDNA libraries for TCRalpha and TCRbeta were prepared by 5'RACE using constant-segment primers, with sample barcodes and unique molecular identifiers added. Trizol reagent was used to extract RNA from every sample. Amplification of the libraries took two PCR steps, and the second step added a second sample barcode plus Illumina TruSeq adapters. Sequencing of the libraries was done on an Illumina NovaSeq, producing 2 x 150 bp paired-end reads. The original pipeline was this. Demultiplexing of reads and collapsing into UMI-guided consensus sequences were performed with migec v1.2.7. Using mixcr v2.1.11, UMI consensuses were aligned to TRA and TRB V and J templates and then assembled into clonotypes. Clonotypes were classified as expanded or contracted when called significant by both edgeR and NoisET, with noise models trained on biological replicates. For edgeR calls, the cutoffs were a false discovery rate-adjusted p below 0.01 and a log2 fold-change threshold of 1. As an exploratory analysis of dynamics, max-normalized trajectories of the 1000 most abundant clonotypes were examined by PCA with hierarchical clustering. The CD4 or CD8 phenotype of responding clones was assigned using the separately sequenced CD4+ and CD8+ repertoires. Through fastp at Q25 and MiXCR, TCRdb rebuilt clones from the public reads, retaining in-frame beta chains. Each record represents a unique CDR3 protein, reported with the most common genes and DNA among its rows. These V and J calls derive from TCRdb rather than the authors' analysis. Present in this sample are 300,000 to 400,000 distinct CDR3 sequences, about a sixth of which were seen just once. The ten most abundant clones make up under 25% of the sample.

Unmatched junction bases come to 9, with V trimmed by 4 bases and J by 7 bases. The germline V gene provides CDR1 SGHRS and CDR2 YFSETQ. The CDR3 holds 14 amino acids from the cysteine to the phenylalanine. Of the read, only the CDR3 DNA is kept; its 42 bases are in frame from base 1. To note about this clonotype: What this receptor recognizes is not known. The record has no base qualities; no much larger clone is one base away.

The sequence was collected from a man between 18 and 29 years old who had mild COVID-19 (a few samples of this study predate the infection). The sample titles of this study are shuffled in the database, so cell type and time point are left out; the donor was told from shared clones. Recombination linked TRBV5-1 to TRBJ1-2, with 8 bases in between that match TRBD1. Input material: PBMCs or a T cell subset sorted from them (not recorded which). For the CDR3, the sequence is CASSLGQGSGGYTF. The sequenced DNA is TGCGCCAGCAGCCTAGGACAGGGTTCGGGTGGCTACACCTTC.